One sample yielded the 14 T cell receptor beta chains listed below, sequenced in a study of OX40 agonist ivuxolimab in advanced cancers. Sequencing was performed with immunoSEQ multiplex PCR; in TCRdb, only in-frame clones are kept and a portion is missing. The sample lists 70,000 or so clones; 88% were seen once. Specimen: CD4+ or CD8+ T cells sorted from blood, collected in a trial of the OX40 agonist ivuxolimab. The receptors originated from an adult with an advanced solid tumor such as melanoma, head and neck, liver or kidney cancer.

The V call is TRBV30, the J call TRBJ2-7, with 9 nucleotides matching TRBD2. CDR3 size: 16 residues. With V trimmed by 2 bases and J by 6 bases, 14 bases remained unmatched. Germline lookup yields CDR1 GTSNPN and CDR2 SVGIG (reference sequence). The CDR3 DNA reads as TGTGCCTGGAGTCCCCCGGGAACACGCGGGAGGGTCGAGCAGTACTTC. Translated: CAWSPPGTRGRVEQYF.

The chain couples TRBV30 to TRBJ1-1; D gene ambiguous. Germline V CDR1 and CDR2: GTSNPN, SVGIG (reference sequence). Trimming shortened V by 0 bases and J by 3 bases, and 8 bases separated the two germline ends. The CDR3 is 13 amino acids. The CDR3 region has the DNA TGTGCCTGGAGTGTAAGGTCGGACACTGAAGCTTTCTTT. This codes for CAWSVRSDTEAFF.

The V call is TRBV27, the J call TRBJ1-4, with D perhaps matching TRBD1 (5 bases). Germline CDR1 MNHEY, CDR2 SMNVEV (reference sequence). With 0 bases removed from V and 10 bases from J, the gap between germline ends came to 15 bases. The CDR3 is made up of 15 amino acids. The CDR3 is CASSLSTGAGGKLFF. The CDR3 DNA reads as TGTGCCAGCAGTTTATCGACTGGGGCGGGGGGAAAACTGTTTTTT.

The chain carries TRBV5-1 and TRBJ1-1; D gene uncertain. Germline V gene lookup returns CDR1 SGHRS and CDR2 YFSETQ. There are 14 residues in the CDR3. Trimming removed 4 bases from V and 1 base from J, with 11 bases in between. In DNA form, the CDR3 reads TGCGCCAGCAGCAGACAAACGGGGAACACTGAAGCTTTCTTT. It yields the protein CASSRQTGNTEAFF.

This CDR3 is CASSLIRGGNQPQHF. The CDR3 bases are TGTGCCAGTAGCCTCATTCGGGGAGGCAATCAGCCCCAGCATTTT. This chain links TRBV19 with TRBJ1-5; no definite D call. The germline gives CDR1 LNHDA, CDR2 SQIVND (reference sequence). The CDR3 loop spans 15 amino acids. V was clipped by 6 bases and J by 2 bases, with 14 bases between them.

By sample share, this clone is medium-sized (0.01 to 0.1%). V is TRBV19 and J is TRBJ2-1; perhaps TRBD1 as D (5 bases). Germline CDR1 and CDR2: LNHDA and SQIVND (reference sequence). CDR3 length equals 14 residues. With 5 bases removed from V and 4 bases from J, the gap between germline ends came to 12 bases. The CDR3 protein is CASSSQGDYNEQFF. The CDR3 DNA reads as TGTGCCAGTAGTTCCCAGGGCGATTACAATGAGCAGTTCTTC.

The chain employs TRBV19 and TRBJ1-5, with no clear D. The germline V gene has CDR1 LNHDA and CDR2 SQIVND (reference sequence). Trimming took off 6 bases at V and 6 bases at J, with 9 bases between the two ends. The CDR3 is made up of 12 amino acids. The CDR3 region has the DNA TGTGCCAGTAGCCCTCGGGGTCAGCCCCAGCATTTT. This codes for CASSPRGQPQHF.

CDR3 nucleotide sequence: TGTGCCAGCAGCCAAAGGTCCGGCACAGGGTCGTACGAGCAGTACTTC. Its protein product is CASSQRSGTGSYEQYF. The gene calls are TRBV4-2 and TRBJ2-7; D is perhaps TRBD1 (6 bases). The germline CDR1 and CDR2 sequences are LGHNA and YNFKEQ. V was cut by 2 bases and J by 4 bases, with 18 bases left in between. The CDR3 is made up of 16 amino acids.

This rearrangement joins TRBV19 to TRBJ2-2, with 15 bases lining up with TRBD2. Losses at the gene ends were 4 bases for V and 5 bases for J; bases not matched to a gene: 5. This CDR3 has 17 residues. Germline assignment: CDR1 LNHDA and CDR2 SQIVND (reference sequence). CDR3 region: CASSTRTSGRGTGELFF. CDR3 nucleotides: TGTGCCAGTAGTACGCGGACTAGCGGGAGGGGAACCGGGGAGCTGTTTTTT.

The rearrangement links TRBV6-5 to TRBJ2-7; D unclear. The CDR3 runs to 12 residues. Trimming cost V 8 bases and J 3 bases, with 11 bases left between them. Germline lookup yields CDR1 MNHEY and CDR2 SVGAGI. The CDR3 DNA follows: TGTGCCAGCGGTAACCGAGGCTACGAGCAGTACTTC. Translating it yields CASGNRGYEQYF.

The V gene is TRBV5-1, the J gene TRBJ1-2; D not certain. CDR1 SGHRS and CDR2 YFSETQ come from the germline V gene. The CDR3 is made up of 15 amino acids. V was clipped by 7 bases and J by 3 bases, with 19 bases between them. Written as DNA, the CDR3 is TGCGCCAGCCGATCCCCAGGTTCATCGGACTATGGCTACACCTTC. Amino acids: CASRSPGSSDYGYTF. Variable domain in full (rest from reference TRBV5-1 and TRBJ1-2): KAGVTQTPRYLIKTRGQQVTLSCSPISGHRSVSWYQQTPGQGLQFLFEYFSETQRNKGNFPGRFSGRQFSNSRSEMNVSTLELGDSALYLCASRSPGSSDYGYTFGSGTRLTVV.

The rearrangement links TRBV10-1 to TRBJ2-3, with unresolved D. There are 16 residues in the CDR3. V was shortened by 2 bases and J by 7 bases, with 19 bases between the two germline ends. The germline V gene has CDR1 WNHNN and CDR2 SYGVQD (reference sequence). CDR3 residues: CASSETVGLVNNTQYF. CDR3 nucleotide sequence: TGCGCCAGCAGTGAGACGGTAGGGTTGGTTAATAATACGCAGTATTTT.

V gene TRBV30 combines with J gene TRBJ2-5; possible D gene TRBD1, 6 bases. This CDR3 is built from 14 residues. V was cut by 5 bases and J by 2 bases, with 15 bases left in between. The germline V gene encodes CDR1 GTSNPN and CDR2 SVGIG (reference sequence). CDR3 sequence: CAWARDTPQETQYF. CDR3 nucleotides: TGTGCCTGGGCGAGGGACACCCCACAAGAGACCCAGTACTTC.

This chain connects TRBV28 to TRBJ2-1, with D possibly matching TRBD2 (5 bases). This CDR3 is 13 amino acids long. From germline, CDR1 is MDHEN and CDR2 SYDVKM. Trimming removed 7 bases from V and 6 bases from J, with 13 bases in between. CDR3 DNA: TGTGCCAGCACCTCGGGAATTACCAATGAGCAGTTCTTC. This sequence encodes CASTSGITNEQFF.